The entry below gives a single T cell receptor (beta chain) sequence along with its context. The antigen remains undetermined. These data originate in a study of early T cells in non-severe SARS-CoV-2 infection. Turning to the study itself: Sequencing input comprised bulk RNA from unsorted whole blood; chain pairing was not available.

Whole-study results and caveats: The study's VDJdb matching favored anti-spike CD8 responses and missed private and CD4 specificities.

Researchers tagged individual cDNA molecules with unique molecular identifiers. From the 5' RACE reads, TCRdb called clonotypes with MiXCR, one entry per CDR3 protein. Of tens of thousands of distinct CDR3 sequences listed, around 15% are singletons. The receptor was isolated from an adult who was a healthcare worker with PCR-confirmed SARS-CoV-2 infection or an uninfected control (not recorded which). Material: whole blood.

For the CDR3, the DNA is TGCAGTGCTAGGTCCGGGGCGTATAATTCACCCCTCCACTTT. This sequence encodes CSARSGAYNSPLHF. The gene calls are TRBV20-1 and TRBJ1-6, with a weak D call TRBD1 (5 bases). V was pared by 3 bases and J by 4 bases, with 10 bases between. The CDR3 runs 14 residues. Germline V gene sequence: CDR1 DFQATT, CDR2 SNEGSKA (reference sequence).